The T cell receptor beta chain under discussion was sequenced for a study of blood T cell repertoires in COVID-19. Background on the study: The analysed material was cDNA or gDNA that came from T cells, B-cell-depleted T cells, or PBMCs.

The CDR3 totals 15 residues. CDR1 is LGHDT, CDR2 YNNKEL, per germline (reference sequence). This clone has just a few counts. A read error may produce the germline difference seen at one junction end. Measured with immunoSEQ multiplex PCR; TCRdb has only the in-frame clones, and not every one. The sample lists around 140,000 clones, around 88% occurring once. Sequencing was carried out using peripheral blood. V is TRBV3-1 (or the pseudogene TRBV3-2) and J is TRBJ2-7; 9 bases align to TRBD2. This receptor was identified in a man in his sixties with active or convalescent COVID-19. CDR3 loop: CARSFWAGGAYEQYF. The CDR3 DNA reads as TGTGCCCGCAGCTTCTGGGCGGGGGGGGCTTACGAGCAGTACTTC.